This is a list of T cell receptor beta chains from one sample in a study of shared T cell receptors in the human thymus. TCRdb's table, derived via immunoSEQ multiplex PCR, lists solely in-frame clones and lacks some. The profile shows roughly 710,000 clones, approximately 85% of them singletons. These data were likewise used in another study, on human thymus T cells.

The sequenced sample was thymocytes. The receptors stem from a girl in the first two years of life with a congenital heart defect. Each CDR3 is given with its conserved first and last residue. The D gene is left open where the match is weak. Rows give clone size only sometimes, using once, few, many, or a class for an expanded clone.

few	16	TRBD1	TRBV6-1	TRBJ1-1	CASSDRGTGGETEAFF	TGTGCCAGCAGTGATCGTGGGACAGGGGGCGAGACTGAAGCTTTCTTT
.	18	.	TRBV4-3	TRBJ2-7	CASSQEDRRRMSSYEQYF	TGCGCCAGCAGCCAAGAAGATAGGCGGCGAATGAGCTCCTACGAGCAGTACTTC
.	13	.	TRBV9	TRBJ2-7	CASSGDNSYEQYF	TGTGCCAGCAGCGGCGACAACTCCTACGAGCAGTACTTC
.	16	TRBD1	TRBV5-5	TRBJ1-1	CASSLKRQGRFTEAFF	TGTGCCAGCAGCTTGAAGCGACAGGGGCGGTTTACTGAAGCTTTCTTT
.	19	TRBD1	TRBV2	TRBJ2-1	CASSGLRKRQGLAYNEQFF	TGTGCCAGCAGCGGTCTCCGTAAACGACAGGGTTTGGCGTACAATGAGCAGTTCTTC
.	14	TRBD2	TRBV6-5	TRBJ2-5	CASSKKGLAVAQYF	TGTGCCAGCAGTAAAAAAGGACTAGCGGTCGCCCAGTACTTC
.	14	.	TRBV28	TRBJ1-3	CASSLYRAGNTIYF	TGTGCCAGCAGTTTATACAGGGCTGGAAACACCATATATTTT
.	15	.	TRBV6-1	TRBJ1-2	CASSANPDNHYGYTF	TGTGCCAGCAGTGCCAACCCCGACAACCACTATGGCTACACCTTC
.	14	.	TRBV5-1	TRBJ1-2	CASSFSRRDYGYTF	TGCGCCAGCAGCTTTTCTCGGAGGGACTATGGCTACACCTTC
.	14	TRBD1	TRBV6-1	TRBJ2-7	CASSSPGTDNEQYF	TGTGCCAGCAGTAGTCCCGGGACAGATAACGAGCAGTACTTC
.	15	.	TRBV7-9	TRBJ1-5	CASSSEGGIIQPQHF	TGTGCCAGCAGCTCAGAGGGGGGGATCATTCAGCCCCAGCATTTT
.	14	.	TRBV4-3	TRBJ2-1	CASSPQTGFKEQFF	TGCGCCAGCAGCCCCCAGACTGGTTTCAAGGAGCAGTTCTTC
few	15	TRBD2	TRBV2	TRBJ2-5	CASSDLAGDQETQYF	TGTGCCAGCAGTGATCTCGCGGGGGACCAAGAGACCCAGTACTTC
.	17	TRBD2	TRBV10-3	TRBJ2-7	CAISDSLAGDSPYEQYF	TGTGCCATCAGTGACAGTCTAGCGGGAGACTCCCCCTACGAGCAGTACTTC
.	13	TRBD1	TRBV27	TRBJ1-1	CASGRQGPGEAFF	TGTGCCAGCGGTCGACAGGGCCCTGGTGAAGCTTTCTTT
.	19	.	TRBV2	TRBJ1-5	CASSEPRQVGSLSNQPQHF	TGTGCCAGCAGTGAACCCAGACAGGTAGGGAGTTTGAGCAATCAGCCCCAGCATTTT
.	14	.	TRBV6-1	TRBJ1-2	CASRGQTTPYGYTF	TGTGCCAGCAGGGGACAAACGACGCCTTATGGCTACACCTTC
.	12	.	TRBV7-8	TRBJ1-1	CASSLPGTEAFF	TGTGCCAGCAGCTTACCAGGGACTGAAGCTTTCTTT
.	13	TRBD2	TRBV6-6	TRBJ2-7	CASSPAGPYEQYF	TGTGCCAGCAGTCCAGCGGGGCCGTACGAGCAGTACTTC
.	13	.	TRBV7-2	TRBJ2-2	CASSSHRPGELFF	TGTGCCAGCAGCTCTCACAGGCCCGGGGAGCTGTTTTTT
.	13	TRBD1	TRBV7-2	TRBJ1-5	CASRTGGDQPQHF	TGTGCCAGCAGAACAGGGGGCGATCAGCCCCAGCATTTT
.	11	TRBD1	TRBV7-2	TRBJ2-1	CAAQTGDEQFF	TGTGCCGCCCAGACAGGGGATGAGCAGTTCTTC